The present TCR beta chain was sequenced within a study of identical twins. Study observations and caveats: The more abundant beta clonotypes in cord blood had fewer insertions, and memory repertoires did not show this.

Points on this clonotype: The antigen remains undetermined.

In TCRdb, the 5' RACE reads were re-called with MiXCR into one record per CDR3 protein. The sample yields some 1,600,000 distinct CDR3 sequences, about 32% seen once. CDR3 size: 14 residues. Germline assignment: CDR1 MNHNS and CDR2 SASEGT. V lost 1 base to trimming and J lost 6 bases; unmatched junction nucleotides: 4. This clonotype was obtained from a newborn girl in good health. Specimen: cord blood. J is TRBJ1-2 and V is TRBV6-1; 8 positions match TRBD1. The CDR3, as DNA: TGTGCCAGCAGTGAAGGAGCAGGGGGCGATGGCTACACCTTC. Translating it yields CASSEGAGGDGYTF.